The 6 T cell receptor beta chains listed next were all sequenced from one sample in a study of T-cell memory formation after mild COVID-19. TCRdb analysed the 5' RACE reads with MiXCR anew, one entry per CDR3 protein. The table lists 400,000 to 550,000 distinct CDR3 sequences, nearly 25% of them singletons. The sample consisted of PBMCs or a T cell subset sorted from them (not recorded which). The origin of the receptors is an adult woman who had mild COVID-19 (a few samples of this study predate the infection). Cell type and time point are not known.

The sample holds a few counts of this clonotype. This sequence joins TRBV7-6 and TRBJ2-1, with D possibly matching TRBD2 (5 bases). Trimming cost V 5 bases and J 4 bases, with 12 bases left between them. CDR3 length: 14 residues. Germline V gives CDR1 SGHVS, CDR2 FNYEAQ. CDR3 loop: CASSPYEGYNEQFF. The CDR3 DNA follows: TGTGCCAGCAGCCCCTACGAGGGTTACAATGAGCAGTTCTTC.

This rearrangement joins TRBV5-1 to TRBJ1-1; D gene unclear. CDR3 length: 13 residues. Trimming pared 4 bases from V and 1 base from J, leaving 8 bases between. The germline CDR1 and CDR2 sequences are SGHRS and YFSETQ. For the CDR3, the DNA is TGCGCCAGCAGCCCACTTGCGAACACTGAAGCTTTCTTT. Protein product: CASSPLANTEAFF. Full variable domain (missing parts from reference TRBV5-1 and TRBJ1-1): KAGVTQTPRYLIKTRGQQVTLSCSPISGHRSVSWYQQTPGQGLQFLFEYFSETQRNKGNFPGRFSGRQFSNSRSEMNVSTLELGDSALYLCASSPLANTEAFFGQGTRLTVV.

This clonotype has only a few counts. V usage is TRBV20-1 and J usage is TRBJ2-7; D possibly corresponds to TRBD1 (6 bases). The germline V and J ends were trimmed by 4 bases and 0 bases, with 16 bases remaining between them. This CDR3 has 15 residues. From germline, CDR1 is DFQATT and CDR2 SNEGSKA (reference sequence). The CDR3 region has the DNA TGCAGTGCTAAACAAAACAGGGTACCCTCCTACGAGCAGTACTTC. Translating it yields CSAKQNRVPSYEQYF.

V gene TRBV12-3 or TRBV12-4 combines with J gene TRBJ1-2; the D gene is possibly TRBD1 (6 bases). V lost 5 bases to trimming and J lost 5 bases, with 9 bases between them. The CDR3 is 12 residues long. CDR3 bases: TGTGCCAGCAGTCCCGGACAGTATGGCTACACCTTC. It is translated as CASSPGQYGYTF.

In nucleotides, the CDR3 is TGTGCCAGCAGCCGGGACAACGAAGGCGATGAGCAGTTCTTC. It codes for CASSRDNEGDEQFF. The chain couples TRBV6-4 to TRBJ2-1, with D tentatively TRBD1 (6 bases). Germline CDR1 and CDR2: MRHNA and SNTAGT. With 6 bases removed from V and 8 bases from J, the gap between germline ends came to 17 bases. The CDR3 contains 14 residues.

The J gene is TRBJ1-1, the V gene TRBV7-9; TRBD1 is a possible D gene (5 bases). This CDR3 has 14 amino acids. Germline V gene data show CDR1 as SEHNR and CDR2 as FQNEAQ (reference sequence). V dropped 8 bases and J dropped 3 bases, with 16 bases sitting between them. This CDR3 reads CASPPGLTDTEAFF. The CDR3 DNA follows: TGTGCCAGCCCTCCGGGACTAACGGACACTGAAGCTTTCTTT. Based on the CDR3 plus reference TRBV7-9 and TRBJ1-1, the full variable domain is DTGVSQNPRHKITKRGQNVTFRCDPISEHNRLYWYRQTLGQGPEFLTYFQNEAQLEKSRLLSDRFSAERPKGSFSTLEIQRTEQGDSAMYLCASPPGLTDTEAFFGQGTRLTVV.